The clone carrying this T cell receptor beta chain was detected once. The data were produced by immunoSEQ multiplex PCR, yet TCRdb's version contains in-frame clones alone and is incomplete. The data hold about 77,000 clones, with about 91% observed a single time. This specimen comes from a study of T cell changes during pregnancy in multiple sclerosis. Germline V gene data show CDR1 as SGHTA and CDR2 as FQGNSA. The germline V and J ends were trimmed by 5 bases and 7 bases, with 13 bases remaining between them. The CDR3 has 13 residues. V is TRBV7-2 and J is TRBJ2-3, with a tentative D call TRBD2 (6 bases). The receptor was derived from a female donor with multiple sclerosis, enrolled in a pregnancy study. Sequenced here: peripheral blood, sampled before pregnancy. The CDR3 spells CASSQGGTNTQYF. The CDR3 region has the DNA TGTGCCAGCAGCCAGGGAGGTACGAATACGCAGTATTTT.